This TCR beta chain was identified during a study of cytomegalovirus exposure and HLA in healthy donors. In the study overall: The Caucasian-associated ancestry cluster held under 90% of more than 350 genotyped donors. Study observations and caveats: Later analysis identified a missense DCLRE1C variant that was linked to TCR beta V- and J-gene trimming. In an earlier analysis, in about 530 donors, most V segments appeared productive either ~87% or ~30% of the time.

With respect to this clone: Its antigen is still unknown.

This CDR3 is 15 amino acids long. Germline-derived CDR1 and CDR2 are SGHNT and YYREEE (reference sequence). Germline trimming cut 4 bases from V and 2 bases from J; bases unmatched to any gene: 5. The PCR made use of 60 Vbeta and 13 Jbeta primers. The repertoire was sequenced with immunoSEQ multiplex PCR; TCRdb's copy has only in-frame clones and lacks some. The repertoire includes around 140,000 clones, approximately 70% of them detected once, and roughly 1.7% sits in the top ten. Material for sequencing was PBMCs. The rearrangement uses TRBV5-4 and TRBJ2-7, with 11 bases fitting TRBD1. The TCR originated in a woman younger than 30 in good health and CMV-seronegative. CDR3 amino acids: CASSRGQGGTYEQYF. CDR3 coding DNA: TGTGCCAGCAGCCGGGGACAGGGGGGAACCTACGAGCAGTACTTC.